Detailed here is one T cell receptor (beta chain). Its target is unknown. Possible read error: a much larger clone is one base away. TCRB libraries came from RNA via three nested multiplex PCR rounds. TCRdb ran MiXCR on the multiplex PCR reads and lists one entry per CDR3 protein. The sample carries about 32,000 distinct CDR3 sequences, around 55% recorded once. The entry originates in a study of tumor-infiltrating lymphocytes in glioblastoma multiforme. Findings and limits, study-wide: The TCR and somatic mutation analysis included just one glioblastoma patient. Detected clone frequencies may not reflect cell counts, being RNA-based.

V lost 3 bases and J 4 bases, leaving 12 bases between the germline ends. This CDR3 has 14 residues. CDR1 is GTSNPN and CDR2 is SVGIG in the germline V gene (reference sequence). This TCR came from a male donor with glioblastoma. The V and J genes are TRBV30 and TRBJ2-2, with TRBD2 as a possible D gene (5 bases). Input material: brain tumor tissue. DNA for the CDR3: TGTGCCTGGAGCCGAGGGCATTTCACCGGGGAGCTGTTTTTT. This sequence encodes CAWSRGHFTGELFF.